Following are 29 T cell receptor beta chains from one sample sequenced in a study of cytotoxic CD8 clonotypes in ibrutinib-treated CLL. Profiled with immunoSEQ multiplex PCR; TCRdb holds only in-frame clones, not every one. The sample lists 70,000 to 80,000 clones, roughly 83% occurring once. The specimen comprised PBMCs, sampled after 24 months of ibrutinib treatment. Every receptor here comes from a human donor with chronic lymphocytic leukemia.

V gene TRBV14 combines with J gene TRBJ2-2; the match to TRBD2 covers 8 bases. The CDR3 loop spans 15 amino acids. Trimming at V came to 5 bases and at J to 4 bases, leaving 6 bases not matched to a gene. Germline CDR1 and CDR2: SGHDN and FVKESK. Here the CDR3 DNA reads TGTGCCAGCAGCAAAAGCGGGAGATCCACCGGGGAGCTGTTTTTT. Amino acid sequence: CASSKSGRSTGELFF.

CDR3 loop: CASSSNDRGLSEAFF. The CDR3 bases are TGTGCCAGCAGCTCCAATGACAGGGGGCTTAGTGAAGCTTTCTTT. This rearrangement joins TRBV7-8 to TRBJ1-1; 10 nucleotides align to TRBD1. The germline gives CDR1 SGHVS, CDR2 FQNEAQ. This CDR3 has 15 residues. With V trimmed by 4 bases and J by 7 bases, 9 bases remained unmatched.

The rearrangement uses TRBV28 and TRBJ2-1; 7 bases are shared with TRBD2. This CDR3 contains 14 residues. CDR1 is MDHEN, CDR2 SYDVKM, per germline. Trimming removed 5 bases from V and 4 bases from J; junction bases left unmatched: 5. CDR3 region: CASSPAREYNEQFF. The CDR3 coding sequence is TGTGCCAGCAGTCCCGCGCGGGAGTACAATGAGCAGTTCTTC.

This chain uses TRBV5-1 with TRBJ2-3; TRBD2 agrees at 8 bases. This CDR3 is built from 16 residues. Germline CDR1 is SGHRS and CDR2 is YFSETQ. Losses at the gene ends were 0 bases for V and 3 bases for J; bases not matched to a gene: 6. The CDR3 DNA is TGCGCCAGCAGCTTGGCCAGCGGGAGATCAACAGATACGCAGTATTTT. Translation gives CASSLASGRSTDTQYF.

The rearrangement uses TRBV7-8 and TRBJ1-2, with D perhaps TRBD1 (6 bases). Germline V gives CDR1 SGHVS, CDR2 FQNEAQ. V gave up 4 bases and J gave up 4 bases, with 10 bases separating them. The CDR3 runs 13 residues. CDR3 nucleotides: TGTGCCAGCAGCTCCGACAGGTCCTATGGCTACACCTTC. Translated, it gives CASSSDRSYGYTF.

The chain combines TRBV29-1 with TRBJ2-1; 10 bases align to TRBD2. V shed 1 base, J shed 4 bases, and the junction held 7 bases outside the gene matches. The CDR3 is 16 residues long. Looked up from germline, CDR1 is SQVTM and CDR2 is ANQGSEA. The CDR3, as DNA: TGCAGCGTTGAAGGTTCCGGGACTAGCGTTTACAATGAGCAGTTCTTC. As protein: CSVEGSGTSVYNEQFF.

The V and J genes are TRBV10-2 and TRBJ2-7; TRBD2 might be the D (6 bases). There are 10 residues in the CDR3. From germline, CDR1 is WSHSY and CDR2 SAAADI. Deletions cut 7 bases from V and 7 bases from J, with 8 bases between. The CDR3 here is CASMGGEQYF. Here the CDR3 DNA reads TGCGCCAGCATGGGGGGTGAGCAGTACTTC.

The chain uses TRBV9 and TRBJ2-3, with 9 bases identical to TRBD1. V was clipped by 0 bases and J by 0 bases; unmatched bases: 8. Germline V lookup: CDR1 SGDLS, CDR2 YYNGEE. This CDR3 spans 18 amino acids. The CDR3 DNA reads TGTGCCAGCAGCGTAGTGGGTGCGGGACAGGGCAGCACAGATACGCAGTATTTT. It encodes CASSVVGAGQGSTDTQYF.

The chain carries TRBV30 and TRBJ2-3, with D tentatively TRBD2 (5 bases). Germline-derived CDR1 and CDR2 are GTSNPN and SVGIG (reference sequence). V lost 2 bases, J lost 2 bases, and 14 bases lay in between. The CDR3 extends over 15 amino acids. The CDR3 reads CAWSHTTTNTDTQYF. The DNA for the CDR3 is TGTGCCTGGAGTCATACGACTACCAACACAGATACGCAGTATTTT.

The rearrangement uses TRBV28 and TRBJ2-2, with D perhaps matching TRBD2 (5 bases). The germline gives CDR1 MDHEN, CDR2 SYDVKM. Trimming left V 4 bases short and J 1 base short, with 22 bases between. The CDR3 totals 19 residues. The CDR3 reads CASSSPAGISSRNTGELFF. The CDR3 nucleotides are TGTGCCAGCAGTTCCCCCGCCGGGATCAGTTCGAGGAACACCGGGGAGCTGTTTTTT.

This clone was seen just once. This chain connects TRBV28 to TRBJ2-7; 8 bases fit TRBD1. The V gene's germline CDR1 is MDHEN and CDR2 SYDVKM. The junction had 7 bases not matched to a gene; V was cut back by 6 bases and J by 3 bases. The CDR3 runs 14 residues. CDR3 residues: CASRGAGTGYEQYF. As DNA, the CDR3 is TGTGCCAGCAGGGGGGCCGGGACAGGCTACGAGCAGTACTTC.

In this sample, this clone turned up a few times. The V gene is TRBV21-1, the J gene TRBJ2-7; TRBD1 reflects the table's D call only, with no check against the DNA. TRBV21-1 counts as a pseudogene. This CDR3 has 15 residues. The CDR3 reads CASSNRGFSSYEQYF. The DNA of the CDR3 is TGTGCCAGCAGCAACAGGGGGTTTAGCTCCTACGAGCAGTACTTC.

The chain couples TRBV5-1 to TRBJ1-3; D unclear. This CDR3 comprises 19 residues. CDR1 is SGHRS, CDR2 YFSETQ, per germline. Between the trimmed V and J ends, which lost 0 bases and 0 bases, there was a span of 19 bases. DNA for the CDR3: TGCGCCAGCAGCTTGGTTAAAGTGGAGCGAATTCACTCTGGAAACACCATATATTTT. Residues: CASSLVKVERIHSGNTIYF.

The chain is built from TRBV11-2 and TRBJ2-1; perhaps TRBD2 as D (6 bases). Deletions cut 3 bases from V and 7 bases from J, with 13 bases between. The CDR3 covers 14 residues. Germline V gene lookup returns CDR1 SGHAT and CDR2 FQNNGV. The CDR3 is CASSFQRVGNEQFF. Written as DNA, the CDR3 is TGTGCCAGCAGCTTCCAGCGGGTGGGGAATGAGCAGTTCTTC.

This clone was detected only a few times. V usage is TRBV10-3 and J usage is TRBJ1-5; D remains ambiguous. With 8 bases removed from V and 1 base from J, the gap between germline ends came to 12 bases. The CDR3 loop spans 14 amino acids. Germline V lookup: CDR1 ENHRY, CDR2 SYGVKD. The CDR3 sequence is CAIGSAGSNQPQHF. The CDR3 nucleotides read TGTGCCATCGGGTCTGCGGGAAGCAATCAGCCCCAGCATTTT.

The genes are TRBV11-1 and TRBJ2-5; D is ambiguous. Trimming removed 3 bases from V and 4 bases from J, with 6 bases in between. The CDR3 contains 12 residues. Germline CDR1 SGHAT, CDR2 FQDESV (reference sequence). CDR3 DNA: TGTGCCAGCAGCTTGGCCAGAGAGACCCAGTACTTC. Translated: CASSLARETQYF. Full variable domain (rest looked up from reference TRBV11-1 and TRBJ2-5): EAEVAQSPRYKITEKSQAVAFWCDPISGHATLYWYRQILGQGPELLVQFQDESVVDDSQLPKDRFSAERLKGVDSTLKIQPAELGDSAMYLCASSLARETQYFGPGTRLLVL.

The chain recombines TRBV7-9 with TRBJ2-7; 10 nucleotides agree with TRBD2. The CDR3 loop spans 15 amino acids. With V trimmed by 3 bases and J by 5 bases, 7 bases remained unmatched. Per the germline V gene, CDR1 is SEHNR and CDR2 is FQNEAQ (reference sequence). The CDR3 DNA sequence: TGTGCCAGCAGCTTCTTCCCTAGCGGGAGTGACGAGCAGTACTTC. As protein: CASSFFPSGSDEQYF.

This rearrangement joins TRBV30 to TRBJ1-3; D is undetermined. Deletions cut 2 bases from V and 0 bases from J, with 8 bases between. This CDR3 has 14 residues. The germline V gene encodes CDR1 GTSNPN and CDR2 SVGIG (reference sequence). CDR3 in amino acids: CAWSLGGSGNTIYF. The CDR3 DNA reads as TGTGCCTGGAGTCTGGGAGGCTCTGGAAACACCATATATTTT.

This clone has just one count. J is TRBJ1-2 and V is TRBV18; 9 bases agree with TRBD1. V lost 5 bases, J lost 4 bases, and 5 bases stayed unmatched. Germline lookup yields CDR1 KGHSH and CDR2 LQKENI. This CDR3 region has 14 residues. CDR3 in amino acids: CASSTRDRAYGYTF. The DNA for the CDR3 is TGTGCCAGCTCAACCCGGGACAGGGCCTATGGCTACACCTTC.

The chain recombines TRBV10-3 with TRBJ2-5, with a possible D match to TRBD1 (6 bases). The germline gives CDR1 ENHRY, CDR2 SYGVKD. Deletions cut 0 bases from V and 3 bases from J, with 20 bases between. The CDR3 runs 18 residues. CDR3 sequence: CAISESLVRGTMKETQYF. CDR3 DNA sequence: TGTGCCATCAGTGAGTCACTAGTAAGGGGGACCATGAAAGAGACCCAGTACTTC.

The genes are TRBV27 and TRBJ1-2; 7 bases fit TRBD1. J lost 8 bases, V lost 6 bases, and 3 bases had no gene match. CDR1 and CDR2 (germline): MNHEY, SMNVEV (reference sequence). There are 11 residues in the CDR3. The CDR3 region is CASSRGEGYTF. The CDR3 DNA reads TGTGCCAGCAGCAGGGGGGAAGGCTACACCTTC.

The chain links TRBV4-3 to TRBJ1-2, with D possibly matching TRBD1 (6 bases). This CDR3 has 14 residues. CDR1 LGHNA and CDR2 YSLEER come from the germline V gene. The ends were cut back, 0 bases at V and 9 bases at J, with 14 bases in the middle. CDR3 protein: CASSQDRGGGSYTF. Written as DNA, the CDR3 is TGCGCCAGCAGCCAAGATAGGGGAGGGGGTAGCTACACCTTC.

CDR3 coding DNA: TGTGCCAGCAGTGAAGGCGCAGGGGGCGTTCAGCCCCAGCATTTT. As protein: CASSEGAGGVQPQHF. V gene TRBV6-1 combines with J gene TRBJ1-5; TRBD1 agrees at 8 bases. Germline V gives CDR1 MNHNS, CDR2 SASEGT. The CDR3 extends over 15 amino acids. V lost 1 base and J lost 6; bases outside the gene matches: 5.

This chain connects TRBV30 to TRBJ2-7; D gene ambiguous. In germline, CDR1 is GTSNPN, CDR2 SVGIG (reference sequence). This CDR3 spans 13 amino acids. Trimming left V 4 bases short and J 0 bases short, with 10 bases between. CDR3 in amino acids: CAWTLASSYEQYF. Here the CDR3 DNA reads TGTGCCTGGACTCTGGCGAGCTCCTACGAGCAGTACTTC. The full variable domain, with the rest looked up from reference TRBV30 and TRBJ2-7, is SQTIHQWPATLVQPVGSPLSLECTVEGTSNPNLYWYRQAAGRGLQLLFYSVGIGQISSEVPQNLSASRPQDRQFILSSKKLLLSDSGFYLCAWTLASSYEQYFGPGTRLTVT.

The V and J genes are TRBV21-1 and TRBJ2-2; the table's D gene call, TRBD2, was not cross checked with the DNA. TRBV21-1 is annotated as a pseudogene. The CDR3 is 17 amino acids. The CDR3 reads CASSKSIVEANTGELFF. In DNA, the CDR3 is TGTGCCAGCAGCAAATCGATTGTGGAGGCTAACACCGGGGAGCTGTTTTTT.

A single count supports this clone. The chain links TRBV7-3 to TRBJ2-3; no clear D gene. Per germline, CDR1 SGHTA and CDR2 FQGTGA. The length of the CDR3 is 16 residues. Between the trimmed V and J ends, which lost 1 base and 0 bases, there was a span of 11 bases. DNA of the CDR3: TGTGCCAGCAGCTTAAAGGTAAGTACTAGCACAGATACGCAGTATTTT. It translates to CASSLKVSTSTDTQYF.

This clone was seen just once. The gene calls are TRBV5-6 and TRBJ2-2; TRBD2 matches 9 bases. The trim removed 0 bases at V and 1 base at J, leaving 10 bases unmatched. CDR1 is SGHDT and CDR2 is YYEEEE in the germline V gene. This CDR3 is built from 19 residues. CDR3 in amino acids: CASSLEMLAGAWNTGELFF. DNA of the CDR3: TGTGCCAGCAGCTTGGAGATGTTAGCGGGAGCCTGGAACACCGGGGAGCTGTTTTTT.

This chain joins TRBV27 and TRBJ1-5; TRBD1 matches at 7 bases. Germline-derived CDR1 and CDR2 are MNHEY and SMNVEV (reference sequence). V shed 6 bases, J shed 2 bases, and the junction held 7 bases outside the gene matches. This CDR3 region has 15 residues. Here the CDR3 DNA reads TGTGCCAGCAGCCGAAGACAGGGCGGCAATCAGCCCCAGCATTTT. It is translated as CASSRRQGGNQPQHF.

V usage is TRBV19 and J usage is TRBJ2-7, with 10 nucleotides matching TRBD2. CDR3 length: 15 amino acids. Trimming took 5 bases from V and 3 from J; bases not matched to a gene: 7. Germline assignment: CDR1 LNHDA and CDR2 SQIVND (reference sequence). CDR3 region: CASSFGLAALYEQYF. DNA for the CDR3: TGTGCCAGTAGTTTCGGACTAGCGGCCCTCTACGAGCAGTACTTC.